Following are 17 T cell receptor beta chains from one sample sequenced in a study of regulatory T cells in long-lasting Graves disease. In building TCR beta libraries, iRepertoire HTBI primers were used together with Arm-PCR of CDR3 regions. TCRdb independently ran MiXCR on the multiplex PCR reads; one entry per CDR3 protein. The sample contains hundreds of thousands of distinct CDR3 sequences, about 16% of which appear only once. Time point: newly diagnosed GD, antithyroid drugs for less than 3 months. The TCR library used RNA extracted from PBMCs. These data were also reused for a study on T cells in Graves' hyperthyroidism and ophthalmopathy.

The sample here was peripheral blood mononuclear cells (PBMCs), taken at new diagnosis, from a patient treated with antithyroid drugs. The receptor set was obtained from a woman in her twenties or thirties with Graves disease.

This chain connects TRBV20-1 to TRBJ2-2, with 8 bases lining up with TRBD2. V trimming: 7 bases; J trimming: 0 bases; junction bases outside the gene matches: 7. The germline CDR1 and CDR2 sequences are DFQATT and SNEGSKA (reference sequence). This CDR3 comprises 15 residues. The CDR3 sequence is CSGVAGFANTGELFF. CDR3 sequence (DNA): TGCAGTGGCGTAGCGGGGTTCGCGAACACCGGGGAGCTGTTTTTT.

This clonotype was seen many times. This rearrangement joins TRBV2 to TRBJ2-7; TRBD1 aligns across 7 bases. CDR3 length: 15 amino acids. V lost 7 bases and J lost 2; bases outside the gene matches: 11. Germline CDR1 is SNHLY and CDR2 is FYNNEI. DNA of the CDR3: TGTGCCAGCATTGCTGGTCCGACAGGGACCTACGAGCAGTACTTC. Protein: CASIAGPTGTYEQYF.

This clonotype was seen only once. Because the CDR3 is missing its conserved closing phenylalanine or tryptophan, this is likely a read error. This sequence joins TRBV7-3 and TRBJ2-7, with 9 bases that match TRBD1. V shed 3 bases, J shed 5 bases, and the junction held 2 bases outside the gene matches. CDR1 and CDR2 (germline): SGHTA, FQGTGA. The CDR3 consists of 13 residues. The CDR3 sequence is CASSLGQGNEQYL. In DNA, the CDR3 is TGTGCCAGCAGCTTGGGACAGGGCAACGAGCAGTACCTC.

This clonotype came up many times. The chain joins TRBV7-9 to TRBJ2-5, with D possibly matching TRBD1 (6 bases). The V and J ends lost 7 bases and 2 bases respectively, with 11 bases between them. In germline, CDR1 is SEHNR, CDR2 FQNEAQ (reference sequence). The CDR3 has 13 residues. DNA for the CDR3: TGTGCCAGCAACAGGGACGAACAAGAGACCCAGTACTTC. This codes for CASNRDEQETQYF.

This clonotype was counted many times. CDR3 nucleotide sequence: TGCGCCAGCAGTGATACAGGGAAACCCCTCCACTTT. Translated, it gives CASSDTGKPLHF. V usage is TRBV10-2 and J usage is TRBJ1-6; D might be TRBD1 (6 bases). From germline, CDR1 is WSHSY and CDR2 SAAADI. Trimming removed 3 bases at V and 12 bases at J, with 9 bases between. The CDR3 covers 12 residues.

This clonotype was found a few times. Here the CDR3 DNA reads TGTGCCAGCAGCCACCCTGAGACCCAGTACTTC. This translates into CASSHPETQYF. V and J are TRBV3-1 and TRBJ2-5; D gene uncertain. V lost 3 bases to trimming and J lost 5 bases, with 4 bases between them. The germline V gene encodes CDR1 LGHDT and CDR2 YNNKEL (reference sequence). The CDR3 has 11 amino acids.

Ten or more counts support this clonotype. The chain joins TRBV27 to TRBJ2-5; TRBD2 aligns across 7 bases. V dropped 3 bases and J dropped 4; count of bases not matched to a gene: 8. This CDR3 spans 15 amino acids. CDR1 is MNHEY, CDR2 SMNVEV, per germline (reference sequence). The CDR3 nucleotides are TGTGCCAGCAGTTTCGTAGCCGGCGGGGGAGAGACCCAGTACTTC. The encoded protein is CASSFVAGGGETQYF.

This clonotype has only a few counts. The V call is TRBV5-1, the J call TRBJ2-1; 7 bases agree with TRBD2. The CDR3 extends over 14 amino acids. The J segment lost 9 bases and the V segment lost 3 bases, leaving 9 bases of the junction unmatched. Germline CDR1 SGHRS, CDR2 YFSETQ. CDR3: CASSSSGRSSEQFF. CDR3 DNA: TGCGCCAGCAGCTCTTCCGGGAGGAGTAGTGAGCAGTTCTTC.

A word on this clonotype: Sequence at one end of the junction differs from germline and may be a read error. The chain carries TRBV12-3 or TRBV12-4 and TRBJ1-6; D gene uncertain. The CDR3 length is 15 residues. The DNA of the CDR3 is TGTGCCAGCAGTATAGCAGGATTGGATAATTCACCCCTCCACTTT. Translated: CASSIAGLDNSPLHF.

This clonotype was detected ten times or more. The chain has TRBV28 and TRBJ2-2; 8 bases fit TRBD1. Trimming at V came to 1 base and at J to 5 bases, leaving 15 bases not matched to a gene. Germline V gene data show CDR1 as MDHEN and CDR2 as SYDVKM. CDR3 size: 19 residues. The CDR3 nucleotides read TGTGCCAGCAGTTTATACCCTTGGTCCCAGGGGGCGCGAACCGGGGAGCTGTTTTTT. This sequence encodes CASSLYPWSQGARTGELFF.

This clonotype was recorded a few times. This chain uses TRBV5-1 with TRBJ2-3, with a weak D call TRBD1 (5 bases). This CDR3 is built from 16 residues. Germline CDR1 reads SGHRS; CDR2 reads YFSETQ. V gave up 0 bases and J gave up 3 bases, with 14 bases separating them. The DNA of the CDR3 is TGCGCCAGCAGCTTGGAGGGCAGGGTAGGGACAGATACGCAGTATTTT. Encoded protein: CASSLEGRVGTDTQYF.

CDR3 region: CASSMGQTYNEQFF. For the CDR3, the DNA is TGTGCCAGCAGTATGGGACAAACCTACAATGAGCAGTTCTTC. The genes are TRBV28 and TRBJ2-1; D possibly corresponds to TRBD1 (6 bases). The CDR3 spans 14 residues. Trimming shortened V by 5 bases and J by 2 bases, and 10 bases separated the two germline ends. Per germline, CDR1 MDHEN and CDR2 SYDVKM.

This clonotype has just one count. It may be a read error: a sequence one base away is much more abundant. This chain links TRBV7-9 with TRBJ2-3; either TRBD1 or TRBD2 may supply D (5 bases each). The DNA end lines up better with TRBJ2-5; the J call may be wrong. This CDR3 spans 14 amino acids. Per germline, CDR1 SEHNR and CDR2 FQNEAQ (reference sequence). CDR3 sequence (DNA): TGTGCCAGCGGCCGGGACCCCATAGGAGAGACCCAGTACTTC. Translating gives CASGRDPIGETQYF.

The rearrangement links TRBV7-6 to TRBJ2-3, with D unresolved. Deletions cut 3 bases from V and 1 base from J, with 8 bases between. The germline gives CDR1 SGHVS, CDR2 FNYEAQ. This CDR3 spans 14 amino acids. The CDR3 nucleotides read TGTGCCAGCAGCTTTGGTGCGGGCACAGATACGCAGTATTTT. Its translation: CASSFGAGTDTQYF.

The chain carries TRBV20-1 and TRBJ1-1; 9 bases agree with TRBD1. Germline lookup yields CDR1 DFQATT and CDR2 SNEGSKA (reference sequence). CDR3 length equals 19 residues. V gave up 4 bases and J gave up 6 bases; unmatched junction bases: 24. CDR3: CSAIGLSGTGFHIEPEAFF. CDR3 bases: TGCAGTGCTATCGGTCTCAGTGGGACAGGGTTCCATATCGAACCTGAAGCTTTCTTT.

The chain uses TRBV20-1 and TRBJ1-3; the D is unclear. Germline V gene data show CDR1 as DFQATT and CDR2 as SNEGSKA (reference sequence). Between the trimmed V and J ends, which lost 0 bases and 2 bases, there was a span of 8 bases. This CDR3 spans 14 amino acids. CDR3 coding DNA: TGCAGTGCTAGAGAGGGGTCGGCTGGAAACACCATATATTTT. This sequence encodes CSAREGSAGNTIYF.

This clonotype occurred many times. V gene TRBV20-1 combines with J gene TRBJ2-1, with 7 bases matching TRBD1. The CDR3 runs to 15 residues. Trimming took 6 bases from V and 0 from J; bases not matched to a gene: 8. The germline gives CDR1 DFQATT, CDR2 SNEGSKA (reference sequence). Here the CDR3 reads CSATGQRSSYNEQFF. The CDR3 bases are TGCAGTGCAACGGGACAGAGGAGCTCCTACAATGAGCAGTTCTTC.